This T cell receptor beta chain appears in the sequencing data of a study of blood T cell repertoires in COVID-19. The method was immunoSEQ multiplex PCR; TCRdb's version includes in-frame clones alone and lacks a portion of them. The table includes just over 50,000 clones, roughly 87% detected once. Germline CDR1 is SGHRS and CDR2 is YFSETQ. CDR3 length: 13 amino acids. V was shortened by 4 bases and J by 8 bases, with 12 bases between the two germline ends. The chain joins TRBV5-1 to TRBJ1-4; D unclear. The sample comprised peripheral blood. This receptor was identified in a human donor with active COVID-19. The donor label of this sample is uncertain. The CDR3 nucleotides are TGCGCCAGCAGCCCTGGAGGTCACGAAAAACTGTTTTTT. Residues: CASSPGGHEKLFF.